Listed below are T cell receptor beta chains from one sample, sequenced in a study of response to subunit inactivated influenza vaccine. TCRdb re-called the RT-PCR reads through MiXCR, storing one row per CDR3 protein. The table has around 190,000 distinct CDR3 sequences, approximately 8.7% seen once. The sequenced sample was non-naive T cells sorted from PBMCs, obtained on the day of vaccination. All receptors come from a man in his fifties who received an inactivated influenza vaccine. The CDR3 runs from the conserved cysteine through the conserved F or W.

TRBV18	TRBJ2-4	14	CASSPPGAKNIQYF
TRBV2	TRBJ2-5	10	CASSVETQYF
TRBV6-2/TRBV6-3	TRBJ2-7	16	CASSYNFEEVSYEQYF
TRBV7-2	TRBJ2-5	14	CASSLVQGAKTQYF
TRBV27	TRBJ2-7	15	CASSYRDRSSYEQYF
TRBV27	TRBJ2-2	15	CASSFLRANTGELFF
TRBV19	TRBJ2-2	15	CASSTSGFNTGELFF
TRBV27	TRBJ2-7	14	CASSPVDRAYEQYF
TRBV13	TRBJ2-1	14	CASSVREGYNEQFF
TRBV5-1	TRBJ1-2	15	CASSLTGVTNYGYTF
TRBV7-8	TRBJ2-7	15	CASSYLGTGGYEQYF
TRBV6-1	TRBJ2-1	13	CASSTGSSTEQFF
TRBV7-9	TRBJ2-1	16	CASSARLAGDFDEQFF
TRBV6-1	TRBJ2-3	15	CATVDSYTSGGTQYF
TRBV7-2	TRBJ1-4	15	CASSGRTGGNEKLFF
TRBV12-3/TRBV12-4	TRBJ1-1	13	CASRGDWNTEAFF
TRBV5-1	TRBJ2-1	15	CASTPGGGHDNEQFF
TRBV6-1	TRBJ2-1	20	CASSALLPFAGTRYGNEQFF
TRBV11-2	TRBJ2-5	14	CASSSGLAKETQYF
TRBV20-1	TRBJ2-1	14	CSARGGLVNNEQFF
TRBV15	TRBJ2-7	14	CATSLLKSSYEQYF
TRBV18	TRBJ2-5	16	CASSQPGRDTQETQYF
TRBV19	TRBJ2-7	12	CASSRTRYEQYF
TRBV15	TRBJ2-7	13	CATTSHRGQEQYF
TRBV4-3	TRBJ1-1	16	CASSQDLTLRGTEAFF
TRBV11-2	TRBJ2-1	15	CASSLSGGEYNEQFF
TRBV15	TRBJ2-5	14	CATSREGRRTTQYF
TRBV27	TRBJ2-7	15	CASSFKGSGIYEQYF
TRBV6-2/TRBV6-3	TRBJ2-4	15	CASGRDNLAKNIQYF